This TCR beta chain stems from a study of T cell changes during pregnancy in multiple sclerosis. The V end was cut by 5 bases, the J end by 3 bases, with 20 bases between. The CDR3 extends over 17 amino acids. From germline, CDR1 is SEHNR and CDR2 FQNEAQ (reference sequence). Method: immunoSEQ multiplex PCR; TCRdb's copy keeps in-frame clones and lacks some. The top ten clones hold about 0.89% of a sample with 16,000 or so clones, around 97% of them seen once. Here the sequenced sample was peripheral blood, taken in the third trimester of pregnancy. This sequence originates from a female donor with multiple sclerosis, enrolled in a pregnancy study. The chain couples TRBV7-9 to TRBJ2-1; tentative D call: TRBD2 (6 bases). CDR3 residues: CASSPPLSGVYYNEQFF. The CDR3 DNA follows: TGTGCCAGCAGCCCTCCCTTGTCGGGAGTATACTACAATGAGCAGTTCTTC.